This T cell receptor beta chain was identified in a study of cytomegalovirus exposure and HLA in healthy donors. The CDR3 totals 16 residues. The germline CDR1 and CDR2 sequences are SGHAT and FQNNGV. Unmatched junction bases numbered 13, after V lost 4 bases and J lost 6 bases. PCR involved 60 Vbeta and 13 Jbeta primers. The assay was immunoSEQ multiplex PCR, and TCRdb's table has in-frame clones only and misses some. The sample lists roughly 73,000 clones; less than 85% were seen once. The sequence was obtained from a woman aged 45-60 years in good health and CMV-seronegative. The genes are TRBV11-2 and TRBJ2-7, with 9 bases matching TRBD1. The sequencing sample was made of PBMCs. CDR3 sequence reads: CASSWPLNRGQGEQYF. In DNA form, the CDR3 reads TGTGCCAGCAGCTGGCCCCTTAACAGGGGGCAGGGCGAGCAGTACTTC.